The rows below give T cell receptor beta chains drawn from one sample of a study of naive and memory T cell subsets. TCRdb redid the calling of the UMI-ligation and nested PCR reads with MiXCR, one entry per CDR3 protein. The sample holds roughly 80,000 distinct CDR3 sequences, roughly 9.2% seen once. The sample taken for sequencing was naive CD8+ T cells from blood. The receptor source for this set is a human donor in good health. The CDR3 runs from the conserved cysteine through the conserved F or W. D genes are given only for firm matches. The size entry is marked missing in some rows and otherwise reads once, few, many or a size class.

j_call | v_call | d_call | clone_size | cdr3_aa | cdr3_nt
TRBJ1-1 | TRBV7-9 | - | many | CASSLEGGTEAFF | TGTGCCAGCAGCTTAGAAGGGGGAACTGAAGCTTTCTTT
TRBJ2-2 | TRBV9 | - | few | CASSVDNTGELFF | TGTGCCAGCAGCGTAGATAACACCGGGGAGCTGTTTTTT
TRBJ2-3 | TRBV29-1 | TRBD2 | many | CSVEGAGGPRSQYF | TGCAGCGTTGAAGGAGCGGGAGGGCCTAGGTCGCAGTATTTT
TRBJ2-3 | TRBV20-1 | - | many | CSALLDYSSTDTQYF | TGCAGTGCCCTACTTGACTATTCTAGCACAGATACGCAGTATTTT
TRBJ2-1 | TRBV29-1 | - | many | CSVGPDEQFF | TGCAGCGTTGGGCCAGATGAGCAGTTCTTC
TRBJ2-4 | TRBV7-8 | TRBD2 | - | CASSLEGTIRDIQYF | TGTGCCAGCAGCTTAGAAGGGACTATTCGGGACATTCAGTACTTC
TRBJ1-1 | TRBV7-2 | - | - | CASSLGSGSTEAFF | TGTGCCAGCAGCTTAGGCTCAGGGAGCACTGAAGCTTTCTTT
TRBJ2-5 | TRBV6-2/TRBV6-3 | TRBD1 | - | CASSPTGGIQETQYF | TGTGCCAGCAGCCCGACAGGGGGCATTCAAGAGACCCAGTACTTC
TRBJ2-7 | TRBV4-2 | TRBD2 | few | CASSQEGRGLAGNYEQYF | TGTGCCAGCAGCCAAGAAGGTAGAGGACTAGCGGGAAACTACGAGCAGTACTTC
TRBJ2-3 | TRBV29-1 | - | few | CSTNPETTDTQYF | TGCAGCACTAACCCGGAAACCACAGATACGCAGTATTTT
TRBJ1-1 | TRBV7-6 | - | few | CASSLEGGRSLNTEAFF | TGTGCCAGCAGCTTAGAGGGCGGCAGGAGTTTGAACACTGAAGCTTTCTTT
TRBJ2-2 | TRBV4-1 | TRBD1 | - | CASSQQRSDRGTGELFF | TGCGCCAGCAGCCAACAGCGCTCGGACAGGGGGACCGGGGAGCTGTTTTTT
TRBJ1-4 | TRBV12-3/TRBV12-4 | - | - | CASRTGGVFEKLFF | TGTGCCAGCAGGACCGGGGGGGTGTTCGAAAAACTGTTTTTT
TRBJ2-1 | TRBV6-2/TRBV6-3 | TRBD2 | few | CASRVLAGGGSYNEQFF | TGTGCCAGCAGAGTGCTAGCGGGAGGAGGGTCCTACAATGAGCAGTTCTTC
TRBJ2-6 | TRBV6-5 | - | many | CASSLRGYSGANVLTF | TGTGCCAGCAGTTTAAGGGGATACTCTGGGGCCAACGTCCTGACTTTC
TRBJ2-7 | TRBV29-1 | - | many | CSVETGNEQYF | TGCAGCGTTGAGACGGGGAACGAGCAGTACTTC
TRBJ2-1 | TRBV29-1 | - | few | CSVVVAGGWNEQFF | TGCAGCGTTGTGGTAGCAGGAGGATGGAATGAGCAGTTCTTC
TRBJ2-1 | TRBV7-7 | - | many | CASSLSSAGSSYNEQFF | TGTGCCAGCAGCTTAAGTTCGGCAGGGAGCTCCTACAATGAGCAGTTCTTC
TRBJ2-3 | TRBV20-1 | - | - | CSARDDFLSTGGFGDTQYF | TGCAGTGCTAGAGATGACTTCTTGAGCACTGGAGGTTTCGGAGATACGCAGTATTTT
TRBJ2-7 | TRBV20-1 | - | few | CSALGAESSYEQYF | TGCAGTGCCCTAGGGGCGGAAAGCTCCTACGAGCAGTACTTC
TRBJ2-1 | TRBV14 | - | - | CASSQDSVIWYEQFF | TGTGCCAGCAGCCAAGATTCGGTCATATGGTATGAGCAGTTCTTC
TRBJ2-3 | TRBV28 | - | few | CASRPPGSTDTQYF | TGTGCCAGCCGACCCCCCGGCAGCACAGATACGCAGTATTTT
TRBJ2-7 | TRBV12-3/TRBV12-4 | - | few | CASSLGTPYEQYF | TGTGCCAGCAGTTTAGGGACGCCTTACGAGCAGTACTTC
TRBJ2-3 | TRBV20-1 | - | few | CSAWRDTQYF | TGCAGTGCTTGGAGGGACACGCAGTATTTT
TRBJ2-7 | TRBV4-2 | - | few | CASSQTSVHEQYF | TGTGCCAGCAGCCAAACGTCCGTACACGAGCAGTACTTC
TRBJ2-3 | TRBV27 | - | few | CASRGNTQYF | TGTGCCAGCAGAGGAAATACGCAGTATTTT
TRBJ2-1 | TRBV4-1 | TRBD2 | - | CASSQGEGSYNEQFF | TGCGCCAGCAGCCAAGGGGAGGGCAGTTACAATGAGCAGTTCTTC
TRBJ1-4 | TRBV28 | - | - | CASRNTVDNEKLFF | TGTGCCAGCAGGAACACAGTAGATAATGAAAAACTGTTTTTT
TRBJ1-5 | TRBV4-1 | TRBD1 | - | CASSHTGGGQPQHF | TGCGCCAGCAGCCATACAGGGGGCGGTCAGCCCCAGCATTTT
TRBJ2-7 | TRBV30 | TRBD1 | few | CAWSGDRVSPHEQYF | TGTGCCTGGAGTGGTGACAGGGTATCCCCCCACGAGCAGTACTTC
TRBJ2-7 | TRBV9 | TRBD1 | - | CASSGHGTAASYEQYF | TGTGCCAGCAGCGGACACGGGACAGCAGCCTCCTACGAGCAGTACTTC
TRBJ2-1 | TRBV20-1 | - | few | CSANEPNSYNEQFF | TGCAGTGCTAATGAACCTAACTCCTACAATGAGCAGTTCTTC
TRBJ2-1 | TRBV20-1 | TRBD2 | few | CSANREREANNEQFF | TGCAGTGCTAATCGCGAGCGGGAGGCTAACAATGAGCAGTTCTTC
TRBJ2-2 | TRBV7-6 | - | many | CASSWAGAKMNTGELFF | TGTGCCAGCAGCTGGGCCGGAGCGAAGATGAACACCGGGGAGCTGTTTTTT
TRBJ2-7 | TRBV19 | - | many | CASSASYEQYF | TGTGCCAGTAGTGCAAGCTACGAGCAGTACTTC
TRBJ2-1 | TRBV20-1 | - | few | CSASGGGNEQFF | TGCAGTGCTAGTGGAGGGGGGAATGAGCAGTTCTTC
TRBJ1-4 | TRBV6-1 | TRBD1 | - | CASSRTGADEKLFF | TGTGCCAGCAGCCGGACAGGGGCGGATGAAAAACTGTTTTTT
TRBJ2-1 | TRBV4-1 | TRBD1 | - | CASSQWGTGDNEQFF | TGCGCCAGCAGCCAGTGGGGGACAGGGGACAATGAGCAGTTCTTC
TRBJ1-1 | TRBV9 | - | medium-sized | CASSVDGLVDTEAFF | TGTGCCAGCAGCGTAGATGGATTGGTGGACACTGAAGCTTTCTTT
TRBJ2-7 | TRBV7-6 | TRBD1 | - | CASSSTGTGGHEQYF | TGTGCCAGCAGCTCCACCGGGACAGGGGGCCACGAGCAGTACTTC
TRBJ1-1 | TRBV7-9 | - | many | CASSQTEAFF | TGTGCCAGCAGCCAAACTGAAGCTTTCTTT
TRBJ1-4 | TRBV3-1 | - | many | CASRMRRSTNEKLFF | TGTGCCAGCAGGATGAGACGGAGCACTAATGAAAAACTGTTTTTT
TRBJ2-1 | TRBV4-3 | - | few | CASSQDWAELARNEQFF | TGCGCCAGCAGCCAAGATTGGGCCGAACTAGCCAGAAATGAGCAGTTCTTC
TRBJ2-1 | TRBV27 | - | many | CASSPVAEGPDEQFF | TGTGCCAGCAGTCCCGTGGCCGAGGGCCCCGATGAGCAGTTCTTC
TRBJ1-3 | TRBV9 | - | - | CASSVGGASGNTIYF | TGTGCCAGCAGCGTAGGAGGGGCTTCTGGAAACACCATATATTTT
TRBJ2-1 | TRBV12-3/TRBV12-4 | TRBD2 | many | CASSLASTSGRNKEQFF | TGTGCCAGCAGTTTAGCGTCGACTAGCGGGAGGAACAAGGAGCAGTTCTTC